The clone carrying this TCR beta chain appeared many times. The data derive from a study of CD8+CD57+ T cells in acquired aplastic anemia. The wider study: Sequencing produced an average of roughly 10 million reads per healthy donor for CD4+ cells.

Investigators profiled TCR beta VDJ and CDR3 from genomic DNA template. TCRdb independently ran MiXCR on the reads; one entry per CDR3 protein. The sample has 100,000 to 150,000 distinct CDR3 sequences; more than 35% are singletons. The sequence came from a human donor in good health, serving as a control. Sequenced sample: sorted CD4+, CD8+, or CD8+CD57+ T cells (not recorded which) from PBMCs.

CDR3: CASSQDTGELFF. In nucleotides, the CDR3 is TGTGCCAGCAGCCAGGACACCGGGGAGCTGTTTTTT. This chain connects TRBV4-2 to TRBJ2-2; D is ambiguous. Looked up from germline, CDR1 is LGHNA and CDR2 is YNFKEQ. V was shortened by 3 bases and J by 3 bases, with 2 bases between the two germline ends. This CDR3 comprises 12 residues.